The 16 T cell receptor beta chains presented below share a single source sample, sequenced in a study of T cells in localized non-small cell lung cancer. Clones were sequenced by immunoSEQ multiplex PCR, and TCRdb holds only the in-frame ones, with some missing. This sample yields more than 45,000 clones, of which 86% are seen a single time; under 20% belongs to the top ten. This material consisted of peripheral blood, taken before any cancer treatment. These receptors all come from a male donor at least 60 years old with stage III squamous cell lung carcinoma.

The chain carries TRBV29-1 and TRBJ2-2; the D is unclear. CDR1 is SQVTM and CDR2 is ANQGSEA in the germline V gene. The CDR3 covers 14 residues. Trimming removed 0 bases from V and 4 bases from J, with 9 bases in between. CDR3 coding DNA: TGCAGCGTTGAAGATGTAAGGTTCACCGGGGAGCTGTTTTTT. Encoded protein: CSVEDVRFTGELFF.

V and J are TRBV29-1 and TRBJ1-1; D unresolved. The V gene's germline CDR1 is SQVTM and CDR2 ANQGSEA. V gave up 3 bases and J gave up 2 bases, with 4 bases separating them. The CDR3 loop spans 11 amino acids. The CDR3: CSVDVNTEAFF. Written as DNA, the CDR3 is TGCAGCGTTGACGTTAACACTGAAGCTTTCTTT. Full variable domain (missing parts from reference TRBV29-1 and TRBJ1-1): SAVISQKPSRDICQRGTSLTIQCQVDSQVTMMFWYRQQPGQSLTLIATANQGSEATYESGFVIDKFPISRPNLTFSTLTVSNMSPEDSSIYLCSVDVNTEAFFGQGTRLTVV.

This CDR3 reads CASSVGSGQVYEQYF. The CDR3 nucleotides read TGTGCCAGCAGCGTAGGGTCTGGGCAAGTCTACGAGCAGTACTTC. The J gene is TRBJ2-7, the V gene TRBV9; D not certain. Germline values: CDR1 SGDLS, CDR2 YYNGEE. This CDR3 is built from 15 residues. V shed 0 bases and J shed 3 bases, with 13 bases lying between them.

Here the CDR3 DNA reads TGTGCCAGCAGTTCCCTGGAGGGTGTAGGCGCGAAAAAACTGTTTTTT. Amino acids: CASSSLEGVGAKKLFF. This sequence joins TRBV28 and TRBJ1-4; D is unclear. Germline V lookup: CDR1 MDHEN, CDR2 SYDVKM. Trimming stripped 4 bases from V and 9 bases from J, with 21 bases between. The CDR3 totals 16 residues.

The chain recombines TRBV27 with TRBJ1-2, with no clear D. Looked up from germline, CDR1 is MNHEY and CDR2 is SMNVEV (reference sequence). The ends were cut back, 5 bases at V and 0 bases at J, with 13 bases in the middle. The CDR3 is 15 amino acids. CDR3 sequence (DNA): TGTGCCAGCAGTCGCTTCGGGGATCCTAACTATGGCTACACCTTC. It specifies CASSRFGDPNYGYTF.

The gene calls are TRBV6-5 and TRBJ1-5, with a tentative D call TRBD1 (6 bases). Germline loops: CDR1 MNHEY, CDR2 SVGAGI. The V gene lost 6 bases and the J gene lost 11 bases, with 20 bases spanning the gap. The CDR3 extends over 14 amino acids. Here the CDR3 reads CASSSDRPPSAQHF. For the CDR3, the DNA is TGTGCCAGCAGCTCTGACAGGCCCCCCTCGGCCCAGCATTTT.

The chain joins TRBV27 to TRBJ2-7; D gene ambiguous. The CDR3 totals 13 residues. Trimming removed 2 bases from V and 6 bases from J, with 11 bases in between. In germline, CDR1 is MNHEY, CDR2 SMNVEV (reference sequence). CDR3 region: CASSLALNREQYF. The CDR3 coding sequence is TGTGCCAGCAGTTTAGCGCTAAATCGCGAGCAGTACTTC.

The chain is built from TRBV14 and TRBJ2-1, with 7 bases matching TRBD2. The CDR3 has 13 amino acids. V gave up 0 bases and J gave up 9 bases; unmatched junction bases: 2. Germline CDR1 SGHDN, CDR2 FVKESK. The CDR3 DNA is TGTGCCAGCAGCCAAGAGACGGGGGGTGAGCAGTTCTTC. Encoded protein: CASSQETGGEQFF.

The genes are TRBV30 and TRBJ1-1; unclear D gene. Per the germline V gene, CDR1 is GTSNPN and CDR2 is SVGIG (reference sequence). V lost 3 bases, J lost 0 bases, and 8 bases lay in between. The length of the CDR3 is 13 residues. CDR3 in DNA: TGTGCCTGGAGCGCGGGCATGAACACTGAAGCTTTCTTT. This codes for CAWSAGMNTEAFF.

This chain joins TRBV7-2 and TRBJ2-5; a possible D gene is TRBD2 (7 bases). The CDR3 has 14 amino acids. From germline, CDR1 is SGHTA and CDR2 FQGNSA. V was pared by 1 base and J by 5 bases, with 11 bases between. The CDR3 region has the DNA TGTGCCAGCAGCTTAGAAGGGGGAGGGGAGACCCAGTACTTC. Translation gives CASSLEGGGETQYF.

V usage is TRBV7-9 and J usage is TRBJ2-3, with D perhaps given as TRBD1 or TRBD2 (5 bases each). CDR3 length: 17 residues. V was shortened by 4 bases and J by 4 bases, with 21 bases between the two germline ends. Germline V gene sequence: CDR1 SEHNR, CDR2 FQNEAQ (reference sequence). CDR3 sequence reads: CASSSSGLPGRSDTQYF. Written as DNA, the CDR3 is TGTGCCAGCAGCTCTTCCGGGCTCCCGGGGCGATCAGATACGCAGTATTTT.

Only a few counts were recorded for this clone. The rearrangement joins TRBV5-1 to TRBJ1-6, with D perhaps TRBD1 (6 bases). V lost 5 bases and J 10 bases, leaving 13 bases between the germline ends. CDR1 is SGHRS, CDR2 YFSETQ, per germline. The CDR3 extends over 13 amino acids. In DNA form, the CDR3 reads TGCGCCAGCAGGACAGGAGGTGACTCACCCCTCCACTTT. As protein: CASRTGGDSPLHF.

CDR3 bases: TGTGCCAGCAGCCCCGCGGGACTAGCGGGAGGTTCCTCCCCAGATACGCAGTATTTT. Translation: CASSPAGLAGGSSPDTQYF. The chain links TRBV5-4 to TRBJ2-3, with TRBD2 identical over 15 bases. Looked up from germline, CDR1 is SGHNT and CDR2 is YYREEE (reference sequence). The CDR3 length is 19 residues. The V and J ends lost 4 bases and 4 bases, in that order; junction bases with no gene match: 13.

The chain uses TRBV18 and TRBJ1-2, with 8 bases that match TRBD1. Germline CDR1 KGHSH, CDR2 LQKENI. The V and J ends lost 3 bases and 4 bases, in that order; junction bases with no gene match: 13. The CDR3 contains 17 residues. The CDR3 coding sequence is TGTGCCAGCTCACCGGCCCCAGCGGACAGGGCGGTCTATGGCTACACCTTC. Its protein product is CASSPAPADRAVYGYTF.

This chain links TRBV9 with TRBJ2-7, with D possibly TRBD1 on 6 matching bases. The CDR3 is made up of 13 amino acids. Per germline, CDR1 SGDLS and CDR2 YYNGEE. V lost 3 bases, J lost 6 bases, and 13 bases lay in between. DNA for the CDR3: TGTGCCAGCAGCGGGCAGGGGTTTAGCGAGCAGTACTTC. As protein: CASSGQGFSEQYF.

The chain recombines TRBV11-2 with TRBJ2-2, with D possibly TRBD2 on 5 matching bases. Trimming removed 5 bases at V and 7 bases at J, with 11 bases between. The CDR3 runs to 13 residues. Germline V gene lookup returns CDR1 SGHAT and CDR2 FQNNGV. The CDR3 sequence is CASSQRTVGELFF. The CDR3 bases are TGTGCCAGCAGCCAACGGACTGTCGGGGAGCTGTTTTTT.